This entry lists 13 T cell receptor beta chains sequenced from one sample in a study of T cells in Graves' hyperthyroidism and ophthalmopathy. TCR beta CDR3 sequences were amplified from RNA transcripts. An initial round of RT-PCR targeting the TCR CDR3 relied on the HTBI primer set. TCRdb passed the multiplex PCR reads through MiXCR, listing each CDR3 protein once. The data contain roughly 500,000 distinct CDR3 sequences, 40% to 50% of them singletons. The sequencing sample was made of peripheral blood or thyroid tissue (not recorded which). These receptors originate from an adult woman with Graves' disease, either hyperthyroidism or ophthalmopathy (not recorded which).

The chain has TRBV2 and TRBJ2-5; D remains ambiguous. V was cut by 10 bases and J by 7 bases, with 16 bases left in between. CDR3 length equals 12 residues. Germline V gene data show CDR1 as SNHLY and CDR2 as FYNNEI. CDR3 bases: TGTGCCACCAGAGTTCCCTCAGGGACCCAGTACTTC. Translation gives CATRVPSGTQYF.

This clonotype has a handful of counts. V and J are TRBV12-3 or TRBV12-4 and TRBJ2-2, with 7 bases that match TRBD1. With V trimmed by 5 bases and J by 7 bases, 13 bases remained unmatched. The CDR3 loop spans 16 amino acids. CDR3 loop: CASSPRQGNNHGELFF. CDR3 DNA sequence: TGTGCCAGCAGTCCCCGACAGGGTAATAATCACGGGGAGCTGTTTTTT.

This clonotype showed up many times. The chain is built from TRBV7-2 and TRBJ1-3; D unclear. The V end was cut by 1 base, the J end by 0 bases, with 7 bases between. The CDR3 spans 15 residues. Germline-derived CDR1 and CDR2 are SGHTA and FQGNSA. The CDR3 sequence is CASSLVATSGNTIYF. In DNA, the CDR3 is TGTGCCAGCAGCTTAGTAGCAACCTCTGGAAACACCATATATTTT.

V and J are TRBV7-2 and TRBJ2-7; a possible D gene is TRBD2 (7 bases). Trimming removed 5 bases at V and 5 bases at J, with 19 bases between. The CDR3 spans 15 residues. The germline V gene has CDR1 SGHTA and CDR2 FQGNSA. CDR3 nucleotide sequence: TGTGCCAGCAGCGCCCGGGGGGCCAGGGGCCACGAGCAGTACTTC. Its protein is CASSARGARGHEQYF.

On this clonotype: Since a much larger clone is just one base distant, this may be a read error. The V call is TRBV4-3, the J call TRBJ1-5; possible D gene TRBD1, 5 bases. Germline-derived CDR1 and CDR2 are LGHNA and YSLEER. Trimming pared 7 bases from V and 5 bases from J, leaving 12 bases between. The CDR3 is 13 amino acids. CDR3 loop: CASNPGPHQPQHF. CDR3 DNA: TGCGCCAGCAACCCGGGACCCCATCAGCCCCAGCATTTT.

This clonotype was seen a few times. This rearrangement joins TRBV10-3 to TRBJ1-2; D is unresolved. The CDR3 loop spans 11 amino acids. Germline CDR1 reads ENHRY; CDR2 reads SYGVKD. V was shortened by 6 bases and J by 7 bases, with 9 bases between the two germline ends. The CDR3 region has the DNA TGTGCCATCAGGCACTACTCTGGCTACACCTTC. It encodes CAIRHYSGYTF.

This chain joins TRBV7-2 and TRBJ2-7; the match to TRBD1 covers 7 bases. V dropped 5 bases and J dropped 6; count of bases not matched to a gene: 7. Germline values: CDR1 SGHTA, CDR2 FQGNSA. CDR3 size: 13 residues. The DNA for the CDR3 is TGTGCCAGCAGCCCTCAGACAGGGCGCGAGCAGTACTTC. Protein sequence: CASSPQTGREQYF.

In its sample, this clonotype was seen many times. The chain's CDR3 is CASSSKGSFYNSPLHF. DNA of the CDR3: TGTGCCAGCAGTTCCAAAGGCAGTTTCTATAATTCACCCCTCCACTTT. The chain carries TRBV6-5 and TRBJ1-6, with D unresolved. Germline V gives CDR1 MNHEY, CDR2 SVGAGI. V was cut by 4 bases and J by 3 bases, with 13 bases left in between. This CDR3 is 16 amino acids long.

A single count supports this clonotype. This rearrangement joins TRBV4-3 to TRBJ2-5, with TRBD1 matching 8 bases. Germline loops: CDR1 LGHNA, CDR2 YSLEER. There are 19 residues in the CDR3. The trim removed 1 base at V and 2 bases at J, leaving 15 bases unmatched. The CDR3 protein is CASSQVYRGCNYGQETQYF. In DNA form, the CDR3 reads TGCGCCAGCAGCCAAGTCTACAGGGGGTGTAACTATGGACAAGAGACCCAGTACTTC.

This clonotype was seen repeatedly, ten times or more. This rearrangement joins TRBV19 to TRBJ1-5; the D is unclear. The germline V and J ends were trimmed by 1 base and 5 bases, with 12 bases remaining between them. The CDR3 contains 15 residues. Germline loops: CDR1 LNHDA, CDR2 SQIVND (reference sequence). The CDR3 loop is CASSIAVREYQPQHF. Here the CDR3 DNA reads TGTGCCAGTAGTATAGCCGTCCGTGAATATCAGCCCCAGCATTTT. The full variable domain, its missing parts supplied by reference TRBV19 and TRBJ1-5, is DGGITQSPKYLFRKEGQNVTLSCEQNLNHDAMYWYRQDPGQGLRLIYYSQIVNDFQKGDIAEGYSVSREKKESFPLTVTSAQKNPTAFYLCASSIAVREYQPQHFGDGTRLSIL.

Many counts were recorded for this clonotype. The genes are TRBV6-1 and TRBJ1-2, with D maybe TRBD1 (6 bases). The CDR3 loop spans 15 amino acids. Per the germline V gene, CDR1 is MNHNS and CDR2 is SASEGT. The ends were cut back, 8 bases at V and 4 bases at J, with 20 bases in the middle. This chain's CDR3 is CASYPGSQGGYGYTF. As DNA, the CDR3 is TGTGCCAGCTACCCGGGGTCCCAAGGGGGCTATGGCTACACCTTC.

This clonotype was recorded at least ten times. The genes are TRBV20-1 and TRBJ2-7; TRBD2 aligns across 7 bases. This CDR3 contains 15 residues. Unmatched junction bases numbered 6, after V lost 0 bases and J lost 1 base. Germline V gene sequence: CDR1 DFQATT, CDR2 SNEGSKA (reference sequence). Here the CDR3 DNA reads TGCAGTGCTAGAGACCCTAGCGGATTATCCTACGAGCAGTACTTC. The encoded protein is CSARDPSGLSYEQYF.

This clonotype was seen ten or more times. This chain links TRBV20-1 with TRBJ2-5; TRBD2 agrees at 9 bases. From germline, CDR1 is DFQATT and CDR2 SNEGSKA (reference sequence). V trimming: 0 bases; J trimming: 3 bases; junction bases outside the gene matches: 8. The CDR3 has 16 residues. CDR3 DNA sequence: TGCAGTGCTAGAGATCTCTTAGCGGGAGTAGAAGAGACCCAGTACTTC. Its protein is CSARDLLAGVEETQYF.